The clone carrying this T cell receptor beta chain was seen at least ten times. Its antigen is undetermined. The source of the sample is a study of T cells in Graves' hyperthyroidism and ophthalmopathy. Study in general: Peripheral blood samples were taken at initial diagnosis, prior to any treatment. General study points: Model-based prediction identified ophthalmopathy a median 6.5 months prior to its onset.

TCR beta CDR3 regions were amplified from RNA transcripts. HTBI primers were used for first-round RT-PCR of the TCR CDR3. In TCRdb, the multiplex PCR reads were re-called with MiXCR into one record per CDR3 protein. This table has nearly 750,000 distinct CDR3 sequences, approximately 36% appearing once. Hyperthyroidism of Graves' type that showed no ophthalmopathy progression within 18 months was stable. PBMCs were derived from under 13 ml fresh peripheral blood. The origin of this receptor is a woman in her forties with Graves' hyperthyroidism. The material sequenced was blood.

DNA of the CDR3: TGTGCCACCAAATACGGGACAGGGAATTCACCCCTCCACTTT. The encoded protein is CATKYGTGNSPLHF. This chain links TRBV10-3 with TRBJ1-6, with TRBD1 matching 9 bases. The germline V gene encodes CDR1 ENHRY and CDR2 SYGVKD. V dropped 10 bases and J dropped 7; count of bases not matched to a gene: 8. This CDR3 has 14 amino acids.